One sample yielded the 14 T cell receptor beta chains listed below, sequenced in a study of cytomegalovirus exposure and HLA in healthy donors. 13 Jbeta primers and 60 Vbeta primers were used for the PCR. The protocol was immunoSEQ multiplex PCR, while the TCRdb copy is restricted to in-frame clones and leaves out a portion. Among 85,000 to 100,000 clones listed, 60% to 65% were seen once. The sequenced material came from PBMCs. These receptors all stem from a human donor in good health.

In its sample, this clone was seen a few times. The chain links TRBV7-2 to TRBJ2-1, with 7 bases that match TRBD1. V was pared by 1 base and J by 3 bases, with 3 bases of the junction left unmatched. The CDR3 runs 15 residues. Germline assignment: CDR1 SGHTA and CDR2 FQGNSA. The CDR3, as DNA: TGTGCCAGCAGCTTAGGACAGGGTTACTACAATGAGCAGTTCTTC. Encoded protein: CASSLGQGYYNEQFF.

J is TRBJ2-3 and V is TRBV6-5; TRBD2 matches at 7 bases. Per germline, CDR1 MNHEY and CDR2 SVGAGI. This CDR3 is 14 amino acids long. The V gene end was trimmed by 10 bases and the J gene end by 0 bases; junction bases not matched to a gene: 7. CDR3 in amino acids: CAIAGVASTDTQYF. CDR3 DNA sequence: TGTGCCATCGCGGGGGTCGCTAGCACAGATACGCAGTATTTT.

V and J are TRBV7-6 and TRBJ1-1; D uncertain. Trimming removed 1 base at V and 5 bases at J, with 11 bases between. The CDR3 length is 14 residues. Germline V gene sequence: CDR1 SGHVS, CDR2 FNYEAQ. CDR3 amino acids: CASSLDISRTEAFF. CDR3 bases: TGTGCCAGCAGCTTAGACATTTCTAGGACTGAAGCTTTCTTT. The full variable domain, in which reference TRBV7-6 and TRBJ1-1 provide the parts outside the CDR3, is GAGVSQSPRYKVTKRGQDVALRCDPISGHVSLYWYRQALGQGPEFLTYFNYEAQQDKSGLPNDRFSAERPEGSISTLTIQRTEQRDSAMYRCASSLDISRTEAFFGQGTRLTVV.

The V and J genes are TRBV5-5 and TRBJ1-2; 8 nucleotides line up with TRBD1. The CDR3 is 14 amino acids. The germline gives CDR1 SGHKS, CDR2 YYEKEE (reference sequence). V shed 0 bases and J 4 bases; nucleotides not matched to a gene: 2. CDR3 nucleotides: TGTGCCAGCAGCTTGGACAGGGGGACCTATGGCTACACCTTC. Its translation is CASSLDRGTYGYTF.

The chain has TRBV6-6 and TRBJ2-7, with D unresolved. Germline V gene data show CDR1 as MNHNY and CDR2 as SVGAGI (reference sequence). Trimming cost V 6 bases and J 6 bases, with 18 bases left between them. The CDR3 runs to 14 residues. Here the CDR3 reads CASSLRGAPFEQYF. CDR3 DNA sequence: TGTGCCAGCAGCCTCCGCGGAGCCCCTTTCGAGCAGTACTTC.

The sample holds a few counts of this clone. The chain recombines TRBV7-9 with TRBJ2-1; perhaps TRBD2 as D (5 bases). The V and J ends lost 0 bases and 0 bases respectively, with 9 bases between them. The CDR3 spans 16 residues. Germline V gene lookup returns CDR1 SEHNR and CDR2 FQNEAQ (reference sequence). The CDR3 DNA reads as TGTGCCAGCAGCTTAGCATTGGGGAGCTCCTACAATGAGCAGTTCTTC. This codes for CASSLALGSSYNEQFF.

The chain joins TRBV6-6 to TRBJ1-6, with 7 bases aligning to TRBD1. Per germline, CDR1 MNHNY and CDR2 SVGAGI (reference sequence). CDR3 size: 16 residues. Losses at the gene ends were 7 bases for V and 4 bases for J; bases not matched to a gene: 10. CDR3 residues: CASTPDGTVYNSPLHF. The CDR3 bases are TGTGCCAGCACTCCCGACGGGACAGTTTATAATTCACCCCTCCACTTT.

This clone appeared a few times. V usage is TRBV27 and J usage is TRBJ1-2; 7 positions match TRBD1. V shed 8 bases, J shed 4 bases, and the junction held 10 bases outside the gene matches. Germline CDR1 MNHEY, CDR2 SMNVEV (reference sequence). This CDR3 comprises 14 residues. The CDR3 DNA sequence: TGTGCCAGCCGTCCCCGGCAGGGGGTCTATGGCTACACCTTC. It encodes CASRPRQGVYGYTF.

The genes are TRBV27 and TRBJ2-1; 7 nucleotides match TRBD1. The CDR3 loop spans 15 amino acids. Germline V gives CDR1 MNHEY, CDR2 SMNVEV (reference sequence). J was trimmed by 4 bases and V by 0 bases; bases with no gene match: 3. The CDR3 here is CASSLSWGQYNEQFF. The CDR3 DNA reads TGTGCCAGCAGTTTATCATGGGGACAGTACAATGAGCAGTTCTTC.

The chain recombines TRBV18 with TRBJ1-2; weak D call: TRBD1 (6 bases). Germline loops: CDR1 KGHSH, CDR2 LQKENI. V was clipped by 3 bases and J by 2 bases, with 13 bases between them. The CDR3 runs 15 residues. This CDR3 is CASSPPSQGNYGYTF. The CDR3 nucleotides read TGTGCCAGCTCACCTCCATCGCAGGGGAACTATGGCTACACCTTC.

This chain joins TRBV30 and TRBJ1-4; TRBD1 matches at 8 bases. From germline, CDR1 is GTSNPN and CDR2 SVGIG (reference sequence). The CDR3 runs to 16 residues. V trimming: 3 bases; J trimming: 0 bases; junction bases outside the gene matches: 6. This CDR3 reads CAWSGTGPTTNEKLFF. The CDR3 region has the DNA TGTGCCTGGAGCGGGACAGGACCGACAACTAATGAAAAACTGTTTTTT.

The chain has TRBV9 and TRBJ1-2; 7 bases line up with TRBD1. The CDR3 contains 17 residues. Germline values: CDR1 SGDLS, CDR2 YYNGEE. Unmatched junction bases numbered 16, after V lost 0 bases and J lost 8 bases. The CDR3: CASSVGTGPRSLLGYTF. CDR3 in DNA: TGTGCCAGCAGCGTAGGGACAGGACCGCGCTCCCTTTTGGGCTACACCTTC. Full variable domain (missing parts from reference TRBV9 and TRBJ1-2): DSGVTQTPKHLITATGQRVTLRCSPRSGDLSVYWYQQSLDQGLQFLIQYYNGEERAKGNILERFSAQQFPDLHSELNLSSLELGDSALYFCASSVGTGPRSLLGYTFGSGTRLTVV.

CDR3 sequence reads: CASSSNSGGQETQYF. CDR3 coding DNA: TGTGCCAGCAGCTCCAATAGCGGGGGGCAAGAGACCCAGTACTTC. The chain is built from TRBV7-3 and TRBJ2-5; 10 bases are a match to TRBD2. The CDR3 length is 15 residues. J lost 2 bases, V lost 4 bases, and 4 bases had no gene match. Looked up from germline, CDR1 is SGHTA and CDR2 is FQGTGA.

The CDR3 DNA is TGTGCCAGCAGTTACTGGGGCCGGGTAAATGAAAAACTGTTTTTT. The encoded protein is CASSYWGRVNEKLFF. This chain links TRBV6-5 with TRBJ1-4; D may be TRBD1 (5 bases). Germline-derived CDR1 and CDR2 are MNHEY and SVGAGI. The CDR3 contains 15 residues. Between the trimmed V and J ends, which lost 1 base and 5 bases, there was a span of 11 bases.